This T cell receptor (beta chain) was sequenced during a study of cytomegalovirus exposure and HLA in healthy donors. V dropped 5 bases and J dropped 5 bases, with 8 bases sitting between them. This CDR3 is built from 12 residues. In germline, CDR1 is SGHTA, CDR2 FQGTGA. PCR involved 60 Vbeta and 13 Jbeta primers. The method was immunoSEQ multiplex PCR; TCRdb's version includes in-frame clones alone and lacks a portion of them. The sample shows tens of thousands of clones, around three quarters of them seen only once. Study outcomes and limitations: Reported performance of the classifier showed diagnosis of cytomegalovirus status with high specificity and sensitivity.

Of note for this clone: Antigen: not known.

Sequencing input: PBMCs. V gene TRBV7-3 combines with J gene TRBJ2-3; perhaps TRBD1 as D (6 bases). This TCR was recovered from a woman between 40 and 50 years old in good health and CMV-seropositive. Here the CDR3 DNA reads TGTGCCAGCAGCCAGACAGGAGATACGCAGTATTTT. Its protein is CASSQTGDTQYF.